This T cell receptor beta chain was observed in a study of T cells in Graves' hyperthyroidism and ophthalmopathy. RNA transcripts provided the source from which TCR beta CDR3 regions were amplified. Using the HTBI primer set, a first-round RT-PCR was run on the TCR CDR3. TCRdb processed the multiplex PCR reads anew with MiXCR; each CDR3 protein has one entry. The table shows 500,000 to 600,000 distinct CDR3 sequences, with 40% to 50% occurring only once. The CDR3 loop spans 8 amino acids. Germline loops: CDR1 ENHRY, CDR2 SYGVKD. Trimming left V 6 bases short and J 8 bases short, with 1 base between. Sequencing was done on a sample of peripheral blood or thyroid tissue (not recorded which). This sequence originates from an adult woman with Graves' disease, either hyperthyroidism or ophthalmopathy (not recorded which). The rearrangement joins TRBV10-3 to TRBJ1-2, with D uncertain. CDR3 DNA: TGTGCCATCAGAGGCTACACCTTC. It specifies CAIRGYTF.